This T cell receptor beta chain derives from a study of cytomegalovirus exposure and HLA in healthy donors. About the study: When 398 donors were genotyped, over 80% of them were found to fall in the Caucasian-associated ancestry cluster.

Trimming took 5 bases from V and 4 from J; bases not matched to a gene: 3. CDR1 and CDR2 from the germline V gene are MDHEN and SYDVKM. The CDR3 sequence is 14 residues long. PCR used 60 Vbeta primers and 13 Jbeta primers. Method: immunoSEQ multiplex PCR; TCRdb's copy keeps in-frame clones and lacks some. The table shows 150,000 to 200,000 clones, with about 71% occurring only once. At collection, donors were nominally healthy, but unrecorded immune exposures were probable. The chain is built from TRBV28 and TRBJ2-5; 11 bases match TRBD2. The material sequenced was PBMCs. This sequence originates from a woman aged 40 to 50 in good health and CMV-seropositive. CDR3 sequence (DNA): TGTGCCAGCAGTCAACTAGCGGGGGTAGAGACCCAGTACTTC. Its protein product is CASSQLAGVETQYF.